The 3 T cell receptor beta chains given below trace back to one sample, sequenced in a study of blood T cell repertoires in COVID-19. The assay was immunoSEQ multiplex PCR, and TCRdb's table has in-frame clones only and misses some. This table holds under 95,000 clones, roughly 87% found once. Sequenced: peripheral blood. The receptors were gathered from a man between 60 and 75 years old with acute or convalescent COVID-19.

J is TRBJ1-1 and V is TRBV6-5; TRBD1 matches 7 bases. The germline V gene encodes CDR1 MNHEY and CDR2 SVGAGI. V gave up 6 bases and J gave up 2 bases; unmatched junction bases: 9. The CDR3 consists of 15 residues. CDR3 amino acids: CASSSRQGVNTEAFF. CDR3 sequence (DNA): TGTGCCAGCAGCTCCCGACAGGGCGTAAACACTGAAGCTTTCTTT.

Details on this clone: The DNA is left out, because the CDR3 cannot be placed on it with certainty; the CDR3 is given as TCRdb lists it. The chain joins TRBV21-1 to TRBJ2-6; the table calls TRBD2, which could not be checked here. TRBV21-1 is a listed pseudogene. The CDR3 is 19 residues long, ends included. This chain's CDR3 is CASSGGDTQVASGANVLTF.

The chain carries TRBV7-2 and TRBJ2-4; a weak D match, TRBD2 (5 bases). The V end lost 5 bases, the J end lost 7 bases, and 9 bases lay between the germline ends. Germline CDR1 and CDR2: SGHTA and FQGNSA. The CDR3 length is 12 residues. DNA of the CDR3: TGTGCCAGCAGCAAATCTAGCAACATTCAGTACTTC. This codes for CASSKSSNIQYF.